What follows are 4 T cell receptor beta chains derived from one specimen sequenced in a study of blood T cell repertoires in COVID-19. TCRdb keeps only in-frame clones here, not all; method: immunoSEQ multiplex PCR. The table has roughly 37,000 clones, just under 85% seen once. Material: peripheral blood. These receptors came from a human donor in a cohort sampled during active COVID-19.

This clone was seen only a few times. V and J are TRBV2 and TRBJ2-3, with D possibly matching TRBD1 (5 bases). The germline CDR1 and CDR2 sequences are SNHLY and FYNNEI. V dropped 2 bases and J dropped 1 base, with 10 bases sitting between them. This CDR3 spans 15 amino acids. The chain's CDR3 is CASSERKGGTDTQYF. The CDR3 DNA reads as TGTGCCAGCAGTGAAAGAAAAGGGGGCACAGATACGCAGTATTTT.

The chain combines TRBV4-3 with TRBJ1-5; 7 bases fit TRBD1. CDR3 size: 20 residues. Germline CDR1 LGHNA, CDR2 YSLEER. The V segment lost 0 bases and the J segment 0 bases; nucleotides outside the gene matches: 14. The CDR3 loop reads CASSQEKEGAGSYSNQPQHF. DNA for the CDR3: TGCGCCAGCAGCCAAGAAAAAGAGGGGGCGGGTTCATATAGCAATCAGCCCCAGCATTTT.

J is TRBJ1-4 and V is TRBV4-1, with 12 bases fitting TRBD1. The V and J ends lost 4 bases and 8 bases, in that order; junction bases with no gene match: 8. The CDR3 loop spans 16 amino acids. Germline values: CDR1 MGHRA, CDR2 YSYEKL. CDR3 amino acids: CASSPILGTGGEKLFF. As DNA, the CDR3 is TGCGCCAGCAGCCCCATATTGGGGACAGGGGGCGAAAAACTGTTTTTT.

This chain uses TRBV27 with TRBJ1-4; 10 positions match TRBD1. Germline-derived CDR1 and CDR2 are MNHEY and SMNVEV (reference sequence). Trimming took 6 bases from V and 3 from J; bases not matched to a gene: 4. There are 15 residues in the CDR3. CDR3 loop: CASSRDRGANEKLFF. Written as DNA, the CDR3 is TGTGCCAGCAGCCGGGACAGGGGCGCTAATGAAAAACTGTTTTTT.